Presented here are 6 T cell receptor beta chains from one specimen sequenced in a study of shared clonotypes between healthy human individuals. The naive CD8 fraction comprised CD45RO-negative cells positively selected for CCR7 and excluded terminally differentiated effector memory CD45RA+ cells. TCRdb keeps only in-frame clones here, not all; method: immunoSEQ multiplex PCR. The sample lists around 2,000,000 clones, about 92% occurring once. The sequenced sample consisted of naive CD8+ T cells from PBMCs. Receptors were obtained from a man younger than 30 in good health. Some clones in this sample may be carry-over from other donors' samples.

This clone appeared once. This chain uses TRBV11-2 with TRBJ2-7, with 13 bases fitting TRBD2. This CDR3 contains 14 residues. V shed 5 bases and J 5 bases; nucleotides not matched to a gene: 3. CDR1 SGHAT and CDR2 FQNNGV come from the germline V gene. CDR3 nucleotides: TGTGCCAGCAGCCATGGACTAGCGGGAGACGAGCAGTACTTC. Translated, it gives CASSHGLAGDEQYF.

This clone was detected only once. J is TRBJ1-2 and V is TRBV29-1; tentatively, D is TRBD1 (5 bases). Germline CDR1 is SQVTM and CDR2 is ANQGSEA. The CDR3 covers 15 residues. V shed 7 bases and J shed 4 bases, with 22 bases lying between them. The CDR3 DNA sequence: TGCAGCGCAGTGTTATCGGGCCGGGGGAGCTATGGCTACACCTTC. Translating it yields CSAVLSGRGSYGYTF.

The chain joins TRBV10-2 to TRBJ2-2, with TRBD2 matching 14 bases. In germline, CDR1 is WSHSY, CDR2 SAAADI. The V segment lost 9 bases and the J segment 4 bases; nucleotides outside the gene matches: 4. The CDR3 sequence is 15 residues long. CDR3 sequence reads: CASTGLAGGTGELFF. DNA for the CDR3: TGCGCCAGTACCGGACTAGCGGGAGGCACCGGGGAGCTGTTTTTT.

J is TRBJ2-7 and V is TRBV29-1, with 8 bases matching TRBD2. V gave up 4 bases and J gave up 2 bases; unmatched junction bases: 7. Per the germline V gene, CDR1 is SQVTM and CDR2 is ANQGSEA. The CDR3 has 14 amino acids. The CDR3 sequence: CSVGIGRAPYEQYF. The CDR3 DNA is TGCAGCGTTGGAATCGGGAGGGCCCCCTACGAGCAGTACTTC.

This chain uses TRBV7-3 with TRBJ2-1; 10 nucleotides agree with TRBD2. The germline gives CDR1 SGHTA, CDR2 FQGTGA. Trimming removed 5 bases from V and 4 bases from J; junction bases left unmatched: 5. The CDR3 length is 15 residues. In DNA form, the CDR3 reads TGTGCCAGCAGCATCTTAGCGGGAGGATACAATGAGCAGTTCTTC. Translated: CASSILAGGYNEQFF. Full variable domain (remainder filled in from reference TRBV7-3 and TRBJ2-1): GAGVSQTPSNKVTEKGKYVELRCDPISGHTALYWYRQSLGQGPEFLIYFQGTGAADDSGLPNDRFFAVRPEGSVSTLKIQRTERGDSAVYLCASSILAGGYNEQFFGPGTRLTVL.

This clone occurred once. The J gene is TRBJ2-7, the V gene TRBV21-1; TRBD1 reflects the table's D call only, with no check against the DNA. TRBV21-1 is reported as a pseudogene. The CDR3 sequence is 16 residues long. The CDR3 region has the DNA TGTGCCAGCAGCAACTACCCTCCCGACAGGGCTATCGAGCAGTACTTC. Its protein product is CASSNYPPDRAIEQYF.